The TCR beta chain described here comes from a study of cytomegalovirus exposure and HLA in healthy donors. Points from the study as a whole: Later work showed greater clonal expansion in HLA-associated TCR beta chains than in equally common others. TCR beta chains numbering 164 were designated cytomegalovirus-associated. Later analysis showed TCR association rates varying by HLA locus, highest for DRB1 and lowest for HLA-C. Among immune exposure information, only CMV serostatus was available.

The PCR made use of 60 Vbeta and 13 Jbeta primers. Repertoires were generated with immunoSEQ multiplex PCR, while TCRdb's copy carries only in-frame clones and drops some. The data contain 150,000 to 200,000 clones, around two thirds of them singletons. CDR1 SEHNR and CDR2 FQNEAQ come from the germline V gene (reference sequence). The CDR3 is made up of 16 amino acids. As to this clone: No antigen is known for it. One junction end disagrees with the germline gene, perhaps due to a read error.

The clonotype was recovered from a man younger than 45 in good health and CMV-seropositive. V and J are TRBV7-9 and TRBJ2-1; weak D call: TRBD1 (5 bases). The material sequenced was PBMCs. The DNA of the CDR3 is TGTGCTAGCAGCCCGAACCAGGGTGTATCCTACAATGAGCAGTTCTTC. The encoded protein is CASSPNQGVSYNEQFF.